Sequencing of this T cell receptor (beta chain) was carried out in a study of CD8+ T cells in alopecia areata. This clone was observed once. This CDR3 is 16 amino acids long. J lost 7 bases, V lost 3 bases, and 9 bases had no gene match. The germline gives CDR1 SGHVS, CDR2 FQNEAQ. Extraction of RNA preceded its reverse transcription into cDNA, which served as the sequencing template. Clones were read by immunoSEQ multiplex PCR, and TCRdb kept only the in-frame ones, dropping some. The sample includes about 97,000 clones, roughly two fifths of them seen just once. This TCR came from a human donor with alopecia areata. Material: CD4+ T cells sorted from blood. The chain employs TRBV7-8 and TRBJ2-7; 13 positions agree with TRBD2. The CDR3 is CASSFGLAGVPEEQYF. The CDR3 DNA sequence: TGTGCCAGCAGCTTCGGACTAGCGGGGGTACCGGAGGAGCAGTACTTC.